This TCR beta chain was sequenced in a study of blood T cell repertoires in COVID-19. Whole-study context: Spain, Italy and the United States supplied samples that represented acute and convalescent COVID-19. From T cells, B-cell-depleted T cells, or PBMCs came the material, which was cDNA or gDNA.

Original handling: Quantification of nucleated cells was approximated via reference gene primer amplification. Sequencing was performed with immunoSEQ multiplex PCR; in TCRdb, only in-frame clones are kept and a portion is missing. V and J calls and clone size are as listed in that table; D and trimming were resolved from the DNA. Here the sample spans roughly 200,000 clones, about 85% being singletons. This CDR3 comprises 16 residues. Per the germline V gene, CDR1 is SGHNT and CDR2 is YENEEA. J gave up 5 bases and V 2 bases, and 6 bases lay outside the gene matches. This rearrangement joins TRBV11-3 to TRBJ2-1; 10 bases match TRBD2. The receptor comes from a man aged 70-80 years with acute or convalescent COVID-19. Material: peripheral blood. The CDR3 DNA is TGTGCCAGCAGCTTAAAAGCGGGAGGGCCCCACAATGAGCAGTTCTTC. It specifies CASSLKAGGPHNEQFF. Full variable domain (rest looked up from reference TRBV11-3 and TRBJ2-1): EAGVVQSPRYKIIEKKQPVAFWCNPISGHNTLYWYLQNLGQGPELLIRYENEEAVDDSQLPKDRFSAERLKGVDSTLKIQPAELGDSAVYLCASSLKAGGPHNEQFFGPGTRLTVL.